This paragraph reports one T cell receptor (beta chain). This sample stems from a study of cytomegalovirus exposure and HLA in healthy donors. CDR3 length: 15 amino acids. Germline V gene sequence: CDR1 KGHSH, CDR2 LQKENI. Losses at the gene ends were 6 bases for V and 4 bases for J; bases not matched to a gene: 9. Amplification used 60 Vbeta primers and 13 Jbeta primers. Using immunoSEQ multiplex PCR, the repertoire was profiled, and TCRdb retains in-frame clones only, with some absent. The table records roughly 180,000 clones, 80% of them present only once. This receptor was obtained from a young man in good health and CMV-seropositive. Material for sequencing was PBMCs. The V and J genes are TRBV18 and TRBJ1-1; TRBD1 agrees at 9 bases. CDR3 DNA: TGTGCCAGCTCCCCGGGACAGGGATTGGCCACTGAAGCTTTCTTT. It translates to CASSPGQGLATEAFF.